This T cell receptor (beta chain) was identified in a study of cytomegalovirus exposure and HLA in healthy donors. Trimming shortened V by 4 bases and J by 7 bases, and 16 bases separated the two germline ends. This CDR3 has 13 residues. Germline CDR1 GTSNPN, CDR2 SVGIG (reference sequence). This PCR relied on a set of 60 Vbeta primers and 13 Jbeta primers. Clones were sequenced by immunoSEQ multiplex PCR, and TCRdb holds only the in-frame ones, with some missing. Of more than 100,000 clones detected, nearly 80% appear once; the ten largest clones hold approximately 1.1%. Whole-study findings and limits: The later analysis indicated that the majority of CMV-associated TCR beta chains appeared HLA-restricted.

On this clone itself: Its matching antigen is unknown.

The chain has TRBV30 and TRBJ1-2, with D maybe TRBD1 (6 bases). This TCR was recovered from a male donor in good health and CMV-seronegative. Sequencing input: PBMCs. The CDR3 region is CAWTLGGAGGYTF. The CDR3 bases are TGTGCCTGGACTCTTGGGGGGGCAGGTGGCTACACCTTC.